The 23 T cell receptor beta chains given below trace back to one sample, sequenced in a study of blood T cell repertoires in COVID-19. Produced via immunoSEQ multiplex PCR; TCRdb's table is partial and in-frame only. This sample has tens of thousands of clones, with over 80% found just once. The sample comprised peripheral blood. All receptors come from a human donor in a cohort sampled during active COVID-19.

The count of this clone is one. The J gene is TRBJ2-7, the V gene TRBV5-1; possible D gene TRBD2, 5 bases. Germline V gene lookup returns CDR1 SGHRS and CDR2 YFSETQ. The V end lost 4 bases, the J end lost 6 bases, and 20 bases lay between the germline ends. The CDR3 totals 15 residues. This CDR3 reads CASSLPRAGPTEQYF. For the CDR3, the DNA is TGCGCCAGCAGCCTCCCAAGGGCGGGTCCAACCGAGCAGTACTTC.

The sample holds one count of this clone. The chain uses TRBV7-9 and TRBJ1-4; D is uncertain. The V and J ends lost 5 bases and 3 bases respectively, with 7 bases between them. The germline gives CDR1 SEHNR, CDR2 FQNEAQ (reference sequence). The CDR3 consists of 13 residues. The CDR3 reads CASSLEANEKLFF. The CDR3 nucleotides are TGTGCCAGCAGCCTCGAGGCTAATGAAAAACTGTTTTTT. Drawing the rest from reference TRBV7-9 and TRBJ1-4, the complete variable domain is DTGVSQNPRHKITKRGQNVTFRCDPISEHNRLYWYRQTLGQGPEFLTYFQNEAQLEKSRLLSDRFSAERPKGSFSTLEIQRTEQGDSAMYLCASSLEANEKLFFGSGTQLSVL.

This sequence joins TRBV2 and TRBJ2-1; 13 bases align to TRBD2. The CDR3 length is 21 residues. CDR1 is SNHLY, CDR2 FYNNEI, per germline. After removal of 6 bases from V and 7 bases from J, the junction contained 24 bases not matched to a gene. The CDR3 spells CASRRSGGSVLAGGPLNEQFF. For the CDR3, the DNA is TGTGCCAGCAGGCGATCAGGGGGCTCAGTACTAGCGGGAGGGCCTTTGAATGAGCAGTTCTTC.

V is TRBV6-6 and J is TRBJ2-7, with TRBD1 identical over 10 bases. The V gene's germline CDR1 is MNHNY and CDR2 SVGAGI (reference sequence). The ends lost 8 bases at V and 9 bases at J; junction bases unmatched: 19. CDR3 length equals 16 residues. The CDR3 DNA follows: TGTGCCAGCTTATCCTCCTTGTCCGGGACAGGGGTGGCGCAGTACTTC. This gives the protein CASLSSLSGTGVAQYF.

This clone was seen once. CDR3 in amino acids: CASSPRDSANEKLFF. The CDR3 region has the DNA TGCGCCAGCTCCCCCCGGGACAGCGCCAATGAAAAACTGTTTTTT. The chain is built from TRBV5-1 and TRBJ1-4; TRBD1 matches 7 bases. With V trimmed by 7 bases and J by 5 bases, 11 bases remained unmatched. Germline values: CDR1 SGHRS, CDR2 YFSETQ. The CDR3 runs 15 residues. Drawing the rest from reference TRBV5-1 and TRBJ1-4, the complete variable domain is KAGVTQTPRYLIKTRGQQVTLSCSPISGHRSVSWYQQTPGQGLQFLFEYFSETQRNKGNFPGRFSGRQFSNSRSEMNVSTLELGDSALYLCASSPRDSANEKLFFGSGTQLSVL.

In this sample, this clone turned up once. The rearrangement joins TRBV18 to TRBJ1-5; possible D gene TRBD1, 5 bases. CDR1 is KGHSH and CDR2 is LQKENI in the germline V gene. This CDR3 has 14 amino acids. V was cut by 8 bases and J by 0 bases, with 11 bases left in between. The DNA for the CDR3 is TGTGCCAGCCAGGACACGACTAGCAATCAGCCCCAGCATTTT. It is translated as CASQDTTSNQPQHF.

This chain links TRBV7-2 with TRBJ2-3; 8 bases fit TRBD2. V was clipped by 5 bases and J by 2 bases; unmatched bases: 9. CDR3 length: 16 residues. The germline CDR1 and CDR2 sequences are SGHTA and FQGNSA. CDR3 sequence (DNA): TGTGCCAGCAGCCGCCTACTAGCGGCCAACACAGATACGCAGTATTTT. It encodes CASSRLLAANTDTQYF.

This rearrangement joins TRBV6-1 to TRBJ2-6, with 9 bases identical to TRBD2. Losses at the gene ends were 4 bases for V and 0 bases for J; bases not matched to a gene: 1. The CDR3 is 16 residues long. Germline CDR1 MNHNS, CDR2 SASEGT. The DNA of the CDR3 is TGTGCCAGCAGTGCACTAGCGGGCTCTGGGGCCAACGTCCTGACTTTC. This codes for CASSALAGSGANVLTF.

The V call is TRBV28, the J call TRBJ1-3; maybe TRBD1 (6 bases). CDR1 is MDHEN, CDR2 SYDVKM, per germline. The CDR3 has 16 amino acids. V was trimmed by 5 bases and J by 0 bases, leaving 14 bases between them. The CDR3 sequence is CASSLRTVLSGNTIYF. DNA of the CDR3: TGTGCCAGCAGTCTGAGGACAGTCCTCTCTGGAAACACCATATATTTT. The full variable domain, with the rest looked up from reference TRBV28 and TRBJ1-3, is DVKVTQSSRYLVKRTGEKVFLECVQDMDHENMFWYRQDPGLGLRLIYFSYDVKMKEKGDIPEGYSVSREKKERFSLILESASTNQTSMYLCASSLRTVLSGNTIYFGEGSWLTVV.

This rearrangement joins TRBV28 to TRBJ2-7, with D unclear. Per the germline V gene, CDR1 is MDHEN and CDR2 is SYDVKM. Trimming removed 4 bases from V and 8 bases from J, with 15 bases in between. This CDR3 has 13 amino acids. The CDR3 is CASSSSLADKQYF. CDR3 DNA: TGTGCCAGCAGTTCCTCACTGGCGGATAAGCAGTACTTC. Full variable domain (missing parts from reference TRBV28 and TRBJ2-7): DVKVTQSSRYLVKRTGEKVFLECVQDMDHENMFWYRQDPGLGLRLIYFSYDVKMKEKGDIPEGYSVSREKKERFSLILESASTNQTSMYLCASSSSLADKQYFGPGTRLTVT.

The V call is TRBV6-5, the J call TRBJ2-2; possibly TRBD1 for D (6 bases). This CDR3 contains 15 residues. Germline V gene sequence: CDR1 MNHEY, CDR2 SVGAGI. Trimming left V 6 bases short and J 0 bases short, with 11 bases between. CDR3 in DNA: TGTGCCAGCAGCTTAGGGACAACGAACACCGGGGAGCTGTTTTTT. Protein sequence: CASSLGTTNTGELFF.

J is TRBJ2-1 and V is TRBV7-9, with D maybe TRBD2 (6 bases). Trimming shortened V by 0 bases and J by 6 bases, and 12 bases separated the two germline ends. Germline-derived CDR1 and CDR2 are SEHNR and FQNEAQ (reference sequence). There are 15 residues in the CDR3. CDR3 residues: CASSLADPRGNEQFF. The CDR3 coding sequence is TGTGCCAGCAGCTTAGCGGACCCGCGGGGCAATGAGCAGTTCTTC. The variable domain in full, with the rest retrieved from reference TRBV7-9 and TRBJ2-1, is DTGVSQNPRHKITKRGQNVTFRCDPISEHNRLYWYRQTLGQGPEFLTYFQNEAQLEKSRLLSDRFSAERPKGSFSTLEIQRTEQGDSAMYLCASSLADPRGNEQFFGPGTRLTVL.

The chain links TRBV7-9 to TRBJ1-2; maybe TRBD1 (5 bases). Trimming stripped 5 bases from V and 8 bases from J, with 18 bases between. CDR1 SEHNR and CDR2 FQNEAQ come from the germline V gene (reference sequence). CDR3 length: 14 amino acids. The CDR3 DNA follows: TGTGCCAGCAGCACCGGGGGACTCCCAGGGGGCTACACCTTC. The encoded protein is CASSTGGLPGGYTF. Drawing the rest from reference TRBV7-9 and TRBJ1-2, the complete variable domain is DTGVSQNPRHKITKRGQNVTFRCDPISEHNRLYWYRQTLGQGPEFLTYFQNEAQLEKSRLLSDRFSAERPKGSFSTLEIQRTEQGDSAMYLCASSTGGLPGGYTFGSGTRLTVV.

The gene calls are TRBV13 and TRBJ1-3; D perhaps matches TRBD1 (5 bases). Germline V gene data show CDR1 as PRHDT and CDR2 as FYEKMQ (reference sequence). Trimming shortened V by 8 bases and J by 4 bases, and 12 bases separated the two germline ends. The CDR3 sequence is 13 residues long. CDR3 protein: CASGGEEGNTIYF. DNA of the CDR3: TGTGCCAGCGGAGGGGAGGAGGGAAACACCATATATTTT.

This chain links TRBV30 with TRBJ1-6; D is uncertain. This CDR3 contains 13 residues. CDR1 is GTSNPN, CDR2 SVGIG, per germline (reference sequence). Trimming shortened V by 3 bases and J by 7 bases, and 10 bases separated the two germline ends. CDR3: CAWRILENSPLHF. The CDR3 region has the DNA TGTGCCTGGAGGATTCTAGAGAATTCACCCCTCCACTTT.

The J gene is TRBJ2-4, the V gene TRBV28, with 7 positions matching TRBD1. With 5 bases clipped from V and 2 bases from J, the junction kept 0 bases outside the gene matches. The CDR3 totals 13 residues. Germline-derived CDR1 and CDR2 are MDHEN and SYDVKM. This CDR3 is CASSRGPKNIQYF. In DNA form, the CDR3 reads TGTGCCAGCAGTAGGGGGCCCAAAAACATTCAGTACTTC.

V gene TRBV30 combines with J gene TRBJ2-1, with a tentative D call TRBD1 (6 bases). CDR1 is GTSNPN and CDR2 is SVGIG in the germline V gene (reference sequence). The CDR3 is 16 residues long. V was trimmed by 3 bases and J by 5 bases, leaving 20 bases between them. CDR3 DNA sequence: TGTGCCTGGAGCCGAACAGGGACCAGAGGAAACAATGAGCAGTTCTTC. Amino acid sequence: CAWSRTGTRGNNEQFF.

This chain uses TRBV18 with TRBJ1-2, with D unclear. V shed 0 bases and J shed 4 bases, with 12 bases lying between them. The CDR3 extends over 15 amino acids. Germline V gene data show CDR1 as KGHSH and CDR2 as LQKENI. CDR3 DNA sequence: TGTGCCAGCTCACCACCCGAACAGACGATCTATGGCTACACCTTC. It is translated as CASSPPEQTIYGYTF.

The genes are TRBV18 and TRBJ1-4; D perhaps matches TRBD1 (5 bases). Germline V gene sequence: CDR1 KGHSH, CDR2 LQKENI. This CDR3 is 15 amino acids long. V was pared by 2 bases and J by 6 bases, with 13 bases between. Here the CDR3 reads CASSPRSGADEKLFF. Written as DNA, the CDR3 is TGTGCCAGCTCACCAAGGTCTGGGGCAGATGAAAAACTGTTTTTT.

The CDR3 spells CASRGSPSPLHF. In DNA form, the CDR3 reads TGTGCCAGTCGGGGGAGCCCTTCACCCCTCCACTTT. The gene calls are TRBV27 and TRBJ1-6; D perhaps matches TRBD1 (5 bases). The CDR3 consists of 12 residues. Germline-derived CDR1 and CDR2 are MNHEY and SMNVEV (reference sequence). V lost 9 bases and J lost 9, with 12 bases in between.

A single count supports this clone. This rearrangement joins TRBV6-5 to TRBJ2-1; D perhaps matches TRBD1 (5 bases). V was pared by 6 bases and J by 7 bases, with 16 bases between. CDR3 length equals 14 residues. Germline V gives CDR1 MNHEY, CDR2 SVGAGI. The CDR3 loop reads CASSTSTETNEQFF. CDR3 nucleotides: TGTGCCAGCAGCACCTCGACAGAGACTAATGAGCAGTTCTTC.

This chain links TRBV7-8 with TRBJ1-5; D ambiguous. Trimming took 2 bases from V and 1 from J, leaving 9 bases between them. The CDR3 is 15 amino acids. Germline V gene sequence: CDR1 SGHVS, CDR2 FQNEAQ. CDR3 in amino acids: CASSLKSGSNQPQHF. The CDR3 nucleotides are TGTGCCAGCAGCTTAAAGTCGGGGAGCAATCAGCCCCAGCATTTT.

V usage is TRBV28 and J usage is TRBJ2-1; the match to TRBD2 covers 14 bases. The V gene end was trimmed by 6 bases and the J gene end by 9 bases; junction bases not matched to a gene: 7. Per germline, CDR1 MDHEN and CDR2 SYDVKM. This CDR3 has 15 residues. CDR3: CASSSGTSGRTEQFF. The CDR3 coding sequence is TGTGCCAGCAGCTCCGGGACTAGCGGGAGAACTGAGCAGTTCTTC. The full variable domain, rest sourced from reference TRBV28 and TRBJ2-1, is DVKVTQSSRYLVKRTGEKVFLECVQDMDHENMFWYRQDPGLGLRLIYFSYDVKMKEKGDIPEGYSVSREKKERFSLILESASTNQTSMYLCASSSGTSGRTEQFFGPGTRLTVL.